This TCR beta chain was profiled in a study of vaccination and CD4 T cells after COVID-19. Background on the study: At a median around 72 days (range 14 to 241) after dose two, post-vaccine samples were obtained.

Treatment denoted: roughly nine-day PBMC culture with coronavirus spike peptide pools or control peptides (ViraFEST assay). After expanding antigen-specific T cells with peptide pools, ViraFEST sequenced their TCRs. An Oncomine TCR Beta short-read assay was used to sequence the DNA from cultured CD4+ T cells. DNA came from CD4+ T cells after culture. TCRdb re-called the PCR reads with MiXCR, one entry per CDR3 protein. In the table there are roughly 15,000 distinct CDR3 sequences, approximately 59% of which are singletons. On this clonotype: Its antigen is currently unknown.

The receptor was isolated from a human donor who had recovered from COVID-19. The sample was CD4+ T cells from blood, cultured in vitro, taken after SARS-CoV-2 vaccination.

In nucleotides, the CDR3 is TGTGCCTGGAGTGTACTCCAGCGGGGGGGTTACGAGCAGTACTTC. As protein: CAWSVLQRGGYEQYF. The chain has TRBV30 and TRBJ2-7, with 10 bases identical to TRBD2. This CDR3 has 15 residues. V shed 0 bases, J shed 4 bases, and the junction held 6 bases outside the gene matches. Germline V CDR1 and CDR2: GTSNPN, SVGIG (reference sequence).